This T cell receptor (beta chain) is drawn from a study of glioma-infiltrating T cells after dendritic cell vaccination. Study information: At biweekly intervals, patients got three intradermal dendritic cell vaccine injections.

Amplification used 60 V beta primers and 13 J beta primers. The assay was immunoSEQ multiplex PCR, and TCRdb's table has in-frame clones only and misses some. Here the sample spans just under 100,000 clones, less than 90% being singletons. General study points: TCR clonality showed no direct relationship with survival.

Concerning this clone itself: Its antigen is unknown.

Time point here: after dendritic cell vaccination, including at tumor progression/relapse. All glioblastoma patients lacked an isocitrate dehydrogenase mutation. The germline V gene has CDR1 LNHDA and CDR2 SQIVND (reference sequence). The ends lost 5 bases at V and 7 bases at J; junction bases unmatched: 9. This CDR3 has 15 amino acids. The sequences come from blood, collected after dendritic cell vaccination. The rearrangement uses TRBV19 and TRBJ1-2, with 11 bases identical to TRBD1. The sequence was collected from a human donor with glioblastoma. The CDR3: CASSPTGTGGLGYTF. The CDR3 DNA reads TGTGCCAGTAGTCCGACCGGGACAGGGGGGCTTGGCTACACCTTC. Drawing the rest from reference TRBV19 and TRBJ1-2, the complete variable domain is DGGITQSPKYLFRKEGQNVTLSCEQNLNHDAMYWYRQDPGQGLRLIYYSQIVNDFQKGDIAEGYSVSREKKESFPLTVTSAQKNPTAFYLCASSPTGTGGLGYTFGSGTRLTVV.